This TCR beta chain emerged from a study of beta chain features in type 1 diabetes (dated by TCRdb to the late 2010s). Turning to the overall study: Mean age, gender distribution, total cell number and subset yield were not different between patients and healthy donors. A total of about 100,000,000 sorted cells were examined across all samples, and RNA yield correlated strongly with the number of cells per subset. In the study, TCRB repertoires of sorted circulating CD4+ T cell subsets from recently diagnosed type 1 diabetes patients were compared with those of matched healthy donors. Whereas all 30 or so donors provided naive and central memory subsets, regulatory and stem cell-like memory subsets were isolated from just 8 patients and about 8 healthy donors.

All of the isolated RNA was reverse transcribed with the High Capacity cDNA Reverse Transcription Kit, so expressed TCRB transcripts were sequenced. Deep immunoSEQ sequencing was applied to naive, central memory and regulatory T cell samples, giving an average of about 3.6 million total reads per sample. Sorted cells were lysed in RLT buffer, and RNA was extracted using DNase-treated RNeasy Micro or Mini kits according to cell number. To prevent cross-contamination, every cell subset was processed on its own, while patient and healthy donor samples were processed together. The immunoSEQ multiplex PCR was used to amplify TCRB sequences from cDNA, generating 87-bp fragments that spanned the CDR3 region. Sequencing of the amplicons was done on the Illumina HiSeq platform. The published analysis was carried out like this. PCR bias was computationally corrected using synthetic template baselines, reads within Hamming distance 2 were collapsed, and singletons that could not be merged were discarded. Reads were aligned against IMGT so that V, D and J genes, CDR3 length and insertions or deletions at six rearrangement sites could be assigned. Within each subset, clonotype counts were normalized to the number of sorted cells before true diversity and Gini coefficients were calculated with the tcR R package. The overlap coefficient, calculated on TCRB nucleotide sequences, was used to measure repertoire sharing. Out-of-frame TCRB sequences from naive cells were analyzed to stand in for the pre-selection repertoire. TCRdb took this table from immuneACCESS and kept in-frame rearrangements with V and J called. Such tables lack part of the clones; where checked against another copy, unresolved V genes explain under half of the gap, and the rest is unexplained. For V, J and clone size, that table is used; D and trimming come from the DNA. Recorded for this sample are under 400,000 clones; roughly 13% of them occurred a single time. Clones ranked in the top ten supply 0.0095% to 0.012% of the sample.

In its sample, this clone was seen a few times. Its antigen remains undetermined. The sample holds no much larger clone one base away, and base qualities are not on file. V is reduced by 7 bases and J by 0 bases, leaving a spacing of 15 bases between them. From cysteine to phenylalanine, the CDR3 is 15 amino acids long. Only the CDR3 DNA is retained, 45 bases long and in frame from the first base. Reading the germline V gene gives CDR1 MDHEN and CDR2 SYDVKM. A single peripheral blood draw of approximately 110 mL on average was collected from each donor into heparinised tubes. Using a panel that included CD45RO, CCR7, CD25, CD127, CD95 and CD27, naive, central memory, regulatory and stem cell-like memory CD4+ T cells were sorted on a BD FACSAria II. A purity above 98% was achieved for all sorted populations. PBMCs were separated immediately by Lymphoprep density gradient centrifugation and were stained directly, without being cultured. To minimize batch effects, samples were stained and sorted in pairs, one healthy donor with one patient per experiment.

Broader findings and caveats from the paper: Because cDNA was sequenced instead of genomic DNA, activated cells with high expression could be over-represented, although the groups did not differ in activation or CD3 levels. At VDJ recombination sites, patients with type 1 diabetes made fewer insertions and deleted more nucleotides, a pattern implying thymic rearrangement abnormalities. Naive, central memory and regulatory TCRB repertoires appeared more similar among patients than among healthy donors. Shorter templates might be favored by PCR, yet because patient and control samples were amplified and corrected together, any such skew would affect both groups equally. Because small numbers of individuals were included in the HLA sub-analyses, any influence of HLA type on TCRB rearrangement was left unresolved. Type 1 diabetes patients showed a moderate but significant shortening of TCRB CDR3 length in all four CD4+ subsets.

The chain employs TRBV28 and TRBJ1-2, and the D gene may be TRBD1, 6 bases matching. This clonotype was obtained from a woman aged 18-30 years with type 1 diabetes. The sample consisted of naive CD4+ T cells from blood. The sample's cell subset or site, from its label and the paper: true naive CD4+ T cells. The CDR3 reads as follows: CASNPSDSTNYGYTF. The nucleotides read TGTGCCAGCAACCCTTCGGACAGCACTAACTATGGCTACACCTTC.